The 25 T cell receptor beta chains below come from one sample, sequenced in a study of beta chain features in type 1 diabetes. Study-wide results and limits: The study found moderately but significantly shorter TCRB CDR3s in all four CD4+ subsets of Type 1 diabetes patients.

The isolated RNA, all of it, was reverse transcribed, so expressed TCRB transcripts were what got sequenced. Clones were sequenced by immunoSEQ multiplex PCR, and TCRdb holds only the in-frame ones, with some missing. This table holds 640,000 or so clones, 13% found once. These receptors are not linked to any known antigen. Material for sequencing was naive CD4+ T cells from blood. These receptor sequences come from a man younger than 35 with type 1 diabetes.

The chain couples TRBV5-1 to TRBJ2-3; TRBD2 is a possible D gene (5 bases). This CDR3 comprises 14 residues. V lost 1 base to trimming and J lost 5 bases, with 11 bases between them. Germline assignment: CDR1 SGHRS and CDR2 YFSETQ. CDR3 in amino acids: CASSLPTGRDTQYF. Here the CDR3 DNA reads TGCGCCAGCAGCTTGCCCACGGGGAGAGATACGCAGTATTTT.

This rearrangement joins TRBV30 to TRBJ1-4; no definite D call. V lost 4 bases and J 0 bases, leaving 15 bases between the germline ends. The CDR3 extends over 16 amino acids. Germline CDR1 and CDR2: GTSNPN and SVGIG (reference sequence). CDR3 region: CAWNQDFYPTNEKLFF. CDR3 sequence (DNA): TGTGCCTGGAACCAAGACTTTTACCCAACTAATGAAAAACTGTTTTTT.

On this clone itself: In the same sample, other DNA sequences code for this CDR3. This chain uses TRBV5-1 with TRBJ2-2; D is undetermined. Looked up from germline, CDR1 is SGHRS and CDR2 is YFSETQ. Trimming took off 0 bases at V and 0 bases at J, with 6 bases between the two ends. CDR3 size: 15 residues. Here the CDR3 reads CASSLAAANTGELFF. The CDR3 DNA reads TGCGCCAGCAGCTTGGCAGCAGCGAACACCGGGGAGCTGTTTTTT.

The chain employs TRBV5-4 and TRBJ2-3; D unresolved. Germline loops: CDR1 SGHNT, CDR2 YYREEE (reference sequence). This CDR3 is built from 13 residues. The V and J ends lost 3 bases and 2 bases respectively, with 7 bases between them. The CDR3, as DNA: TGTGCCAGCAGCTCAGAACTCACAGATACGCAGTATTTT. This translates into CASSSELTDTQYF.

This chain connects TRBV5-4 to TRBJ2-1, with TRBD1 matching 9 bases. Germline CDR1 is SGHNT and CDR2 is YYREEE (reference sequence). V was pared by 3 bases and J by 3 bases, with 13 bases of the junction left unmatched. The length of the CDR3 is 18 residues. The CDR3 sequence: CASSSGQGPRGIYNEQFF. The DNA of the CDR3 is TGTGCCAGCAGCTCCGGACAGGGGCCAAGGGGCATCTACAATGAGCAGTTCTTC.

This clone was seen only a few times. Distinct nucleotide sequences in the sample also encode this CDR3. CDR3 amino acids: CASSVDENYGYTF. The CDR3 nucleotides read TGTGCCAGCAGCGTAGATGAGAACTATGGCTACACCTTC. V and J are TRBV9 and TRBJ1-2; D is undetermined. This CDR3 is built from 13 residues. The V end lost 0 bases, the J end lost 2 bases, and 5 bases lay between the germline ends. Germline V gene data show CDR1 as SGDLS and CDR2 as YYNGEE. Looking up the rest from reference TRBV9 and TRBJ1-2 gives the full variable domain: DSGVTQTPKHLITATGQRVTLRCSPRSGDLSVYWYQQSLDQGLQFLIQYYNGEERAKGNILERFSAQQFPDLHSELNLSSLELGDSALYFCASSVDENYGYTFGSGTRLTVV.

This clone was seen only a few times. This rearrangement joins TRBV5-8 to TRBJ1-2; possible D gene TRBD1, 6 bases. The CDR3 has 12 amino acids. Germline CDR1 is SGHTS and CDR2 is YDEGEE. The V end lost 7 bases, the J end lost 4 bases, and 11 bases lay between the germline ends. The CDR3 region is CASADRSYGYTF. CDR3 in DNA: TGTGCCAGCGCAGACAGGAGCTATGGCTACACCTTC.

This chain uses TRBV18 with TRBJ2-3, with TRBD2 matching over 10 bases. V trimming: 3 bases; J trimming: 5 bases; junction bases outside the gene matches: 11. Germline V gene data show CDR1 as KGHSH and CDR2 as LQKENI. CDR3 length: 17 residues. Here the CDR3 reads CASSPVRASGGRDTQYF. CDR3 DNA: TGTGCCAGCTCACCGGTCAGGGCTAGCGGGGGAAGAGATACGCAGTATTTT.

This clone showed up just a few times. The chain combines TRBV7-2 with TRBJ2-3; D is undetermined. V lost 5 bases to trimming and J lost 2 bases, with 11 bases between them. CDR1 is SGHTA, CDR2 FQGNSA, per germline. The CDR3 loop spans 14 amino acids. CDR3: CASSLLTFTDTQYF. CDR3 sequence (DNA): TGTGCCAGCAGCCTCCTTACCTTCACAGATACGCAGTATTTT.

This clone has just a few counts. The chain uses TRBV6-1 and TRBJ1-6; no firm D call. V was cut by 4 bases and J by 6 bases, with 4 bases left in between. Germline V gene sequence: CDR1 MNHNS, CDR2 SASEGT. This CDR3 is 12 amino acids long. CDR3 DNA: TGTGCCAGCAGTGCACCTAATTCACCCCTCCACTTT. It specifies CASSAPNSPLHF.

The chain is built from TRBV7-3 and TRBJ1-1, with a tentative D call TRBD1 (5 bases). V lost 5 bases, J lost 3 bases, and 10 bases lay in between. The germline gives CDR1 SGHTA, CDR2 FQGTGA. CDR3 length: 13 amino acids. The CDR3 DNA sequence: TGTGCCAGCAGCGCTGGGACTTACACTGAAGCTTTCTTT. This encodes CASSAGTYTEAFF.

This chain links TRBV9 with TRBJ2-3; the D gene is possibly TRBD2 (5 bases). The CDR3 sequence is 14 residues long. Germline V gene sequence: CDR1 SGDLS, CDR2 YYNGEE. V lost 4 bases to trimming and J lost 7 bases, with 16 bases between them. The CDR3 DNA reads TGTGCCAGCAGCACTCCGACTACCCTTCATACGCAGTATTTT. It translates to CASSTPTTLHTQYF.

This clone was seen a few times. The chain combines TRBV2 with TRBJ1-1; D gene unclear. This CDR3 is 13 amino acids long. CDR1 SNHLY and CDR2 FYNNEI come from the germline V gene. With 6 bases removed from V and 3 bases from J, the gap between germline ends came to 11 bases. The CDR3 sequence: CASRELEDTEAFF. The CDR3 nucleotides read TGTGCCAGCAGGGAATTGGAGGACACTGAAGCTTTCTTT.

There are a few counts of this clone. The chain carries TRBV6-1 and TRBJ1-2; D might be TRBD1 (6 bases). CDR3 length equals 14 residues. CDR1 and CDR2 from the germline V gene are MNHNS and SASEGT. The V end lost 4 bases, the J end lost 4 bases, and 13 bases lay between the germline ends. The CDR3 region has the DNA TGTGCCAGCAGTGCCGAGGGGGACACCTATGGCTACACCTTC. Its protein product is CASSAEGDTYGYTF.

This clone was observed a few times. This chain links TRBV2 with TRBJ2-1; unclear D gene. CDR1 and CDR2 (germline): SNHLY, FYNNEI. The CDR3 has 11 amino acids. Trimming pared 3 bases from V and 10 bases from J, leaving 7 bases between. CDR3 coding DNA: TGTGCCAGCAGTGAGGGCTCGGAGCAGTTCTTC. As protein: CASSEGSEQFF.

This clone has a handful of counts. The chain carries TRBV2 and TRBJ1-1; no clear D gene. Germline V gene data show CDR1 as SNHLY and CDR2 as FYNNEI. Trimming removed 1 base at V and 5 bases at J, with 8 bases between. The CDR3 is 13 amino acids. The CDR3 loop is CASSEEGETEAFF. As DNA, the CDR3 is TGTGCCAGCAGTGAAGAGGGAGAAACTGAAGCTTTCTTT. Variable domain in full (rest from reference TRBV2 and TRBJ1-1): EPEVTQTPSHQVTQMGQEVILRCVPISNHLYFYWYRQILGQKVEFLVSFYNNEISEKSEIFDDQFSVERPDGSNFTLKIRSTKLEDSAMYFCASSEEGETEAFFGQGTRLTVV.

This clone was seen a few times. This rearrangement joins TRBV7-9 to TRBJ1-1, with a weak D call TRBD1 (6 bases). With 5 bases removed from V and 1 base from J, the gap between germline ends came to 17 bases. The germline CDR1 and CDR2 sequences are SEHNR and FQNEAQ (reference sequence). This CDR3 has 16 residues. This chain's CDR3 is CASSPGVGVGNTEAFF. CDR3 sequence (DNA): TGTGCCAGCAGCCCAGGGGTTGGCGTAGGGAACACTGAAGCTTTCTTT.

Here the CDR3 DNA reads TGTGCCAGCAGCGTAGCTGGGGGTTACGCCAGCACAGATACGCAGTATTTT. The encoded protein is CASSVAGGYASTDTQYF. The chain couples TRBV9 to TRBJ2-3; D may match TRBD1 or TRBD2 (5 bases each). Germline V lookup: CDR1 SGDLS, CDR2 YYNGEE. The V end lost 0 bases, the J end lost 0 bases, and 14 bases lay between the germline ends. The CDR3 is 17 residues long.

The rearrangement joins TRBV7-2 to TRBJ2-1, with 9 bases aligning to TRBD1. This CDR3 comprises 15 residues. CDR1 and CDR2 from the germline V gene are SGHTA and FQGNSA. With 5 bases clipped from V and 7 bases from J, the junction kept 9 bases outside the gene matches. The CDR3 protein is CASSPTGGAWNEQFF. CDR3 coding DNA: TGTGCCAGCAGCCCCACAGGGGGCGCTTGGAATGAGCAGTTCTTC. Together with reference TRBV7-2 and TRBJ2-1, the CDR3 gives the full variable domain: GAGVSQSPSNKVTEKGKDVELRCDPISGHTALYWYRQSLGQGLEFLIYFQGNSAPDKSGLPSDRFSAERTGGSVSTLTIQRTQQEDSAVYLCASSPTGGAWNEQFFGPGTRLTVL.

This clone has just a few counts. CDR3 residues: CAWDGARAYEQYF. CDR3 sequence (DNA): TGTGCCTGGGACGGGGCCCGGGCATACGAGCAGTACTTC. The chain joins TRBV30 to TRBJ2-7; tentatively, D is TRBD1 or TRBD2 (5 bases each). CDR3 length: 13 residues. V was pared by 5 bases and J by 4 bases, with 15 bases between. Germline assignment: CDR1 GTSNPN and CDR2 SVGIG (reference sequence).

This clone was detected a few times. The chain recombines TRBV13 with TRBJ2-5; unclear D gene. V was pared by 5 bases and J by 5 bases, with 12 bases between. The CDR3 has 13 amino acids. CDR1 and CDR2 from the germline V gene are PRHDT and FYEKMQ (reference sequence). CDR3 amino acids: CASSPPMLETQYF. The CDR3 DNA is TGTGCCAGCAGCCCCCCTATGCTCGAGACCCAGTACTTC. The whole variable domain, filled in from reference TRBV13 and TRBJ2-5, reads AAGVIQSPRHLIKEKRETATLKCYPIPRHDTVYWYQQGPGQDPQFLISFYEKMQSDKGSIPDRFSAQQFSDYHSELNMSSLELGDSALYFCASSPPMLETQYFGPGTRLLVL.

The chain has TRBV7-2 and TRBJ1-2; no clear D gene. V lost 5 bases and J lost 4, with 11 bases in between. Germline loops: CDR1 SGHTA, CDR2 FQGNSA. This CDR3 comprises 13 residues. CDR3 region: CASSSGRTYGYTF. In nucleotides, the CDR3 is TGTGCCAGCAGCAGTGGACGGACCTATGGCTACACCTTC.

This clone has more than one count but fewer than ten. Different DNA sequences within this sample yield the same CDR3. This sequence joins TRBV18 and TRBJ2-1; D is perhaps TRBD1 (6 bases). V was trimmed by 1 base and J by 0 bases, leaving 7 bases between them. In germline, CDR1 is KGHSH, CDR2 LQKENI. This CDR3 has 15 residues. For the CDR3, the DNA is TGTGCCAGCTCACCACTAGGGGGCTCCTACAATGAGCAGTTCTTC. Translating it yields CASSPLGGSYNEQFF.

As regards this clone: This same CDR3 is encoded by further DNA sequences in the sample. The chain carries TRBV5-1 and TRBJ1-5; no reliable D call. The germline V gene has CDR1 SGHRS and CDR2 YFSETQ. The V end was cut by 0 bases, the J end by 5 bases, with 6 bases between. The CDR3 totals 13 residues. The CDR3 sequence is CASSLASDQPQHF. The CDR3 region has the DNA TGCGCCAGCAGCTTGGCTTCGGATCAGCCCCAGCATTTT.

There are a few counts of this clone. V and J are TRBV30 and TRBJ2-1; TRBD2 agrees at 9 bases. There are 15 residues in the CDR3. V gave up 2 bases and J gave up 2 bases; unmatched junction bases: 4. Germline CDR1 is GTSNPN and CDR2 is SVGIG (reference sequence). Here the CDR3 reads CAWSPGGGAYNEQFF. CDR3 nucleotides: TGTGCCTGGAGTCCCGGCGGGGGGGCCTACAATGAGCAGTTCTTC.